The T cell receptor (beta chain) under discussion was sequenced for a study of Ad26.COV2.S vaccination and SARS-CoV-2 variants (dated by TCRdb to 2020 to 2023). As for the study more broadly: Vaccine-arm donors came from COV1001, a multicentre, randomized, double-blind, placebo-controlled phase I-IIa trial of Ad26.COV2.S in healthy adults. The specificity and breadth of SARS-CoV-2-reactive T cell receptors after Ad26.COV2.S vaccination were assessed by TCRbeta repertoire sequencing. Ad26.COV2.S was administered intramuscularly at a dose of 5x10^10 or 1x10^11 viral particles, either as one shot or as two shots given 56 days apart. Investigators remained blinded to trial group allocation during experiments and outcome assessment. The TCR-sequenced set comprised about 32 samples: approximately 19 Ad26.COV2.S vaccine recipients, 5 placebo recipients and 8 SARS-CoV-2 convalescent individuals. Trial participants were randomized into five groups of five, in which low-dose or high-dose Ad26.COV2.S was given once or twice, or placebo was given on both occasions. What the work shows at the level of the full study, not this receptor alone: The study lacked the statistical power to compare responses across vaccine doses or regimens. It was noted by the authors that total T cell responses may have been underestimated by the TCR breadth and depth analyses. Compared with placebo recipients, Ad26.COV2.S recipients showed higher spike-specific TCR breadth (P = 0.0014). Non-spike TCR breadth was comparable between vaccine and placebo recipients, consistent with the vaccine containing only spike. After vaccination, substantial breadth of spike-specific CD8+ and CD4+ T cell responses was reported.

As for this clone: What this receptor recognizes is not known. Within one base of it there is no much larger clone, and no base qualities were kept.

The CDR1 and CDR2 encoded by the germline V gene are SGHRS and YFSETQ. V and J are trimmed by 2 bases and 2 bases, and the gene matches miss 3 bases of the junction. Counted from cysteine to phenylalanine, this CDR3 has 15 amino acids. The DNA shown is the 45-base CDR3, in frame from base 1. The immunoSEQ Assay was the method used to sequence TCRbeta CDR3 regions. After extraction, genomic DNA underwent amplification by bias-controlled multiplex PCR, followed by high-throughput sequencing. The paper's processing steps were these. Collapsing and filtering of sequences were performed to quantify the absolute abundance of each unique TCRbeta CDR3 region. T cell fraction was estimated by normalizing TCRbeta template counts to usable DNA, with usable DNA measured through amplification of reference genes found in all nucleated cells. Repertoire TCRs were annotated as SARS-CoV-2-specific by exact matching of V gene, CDR3 amino acid sequence and J gene to a known reactive TCR set. The reference SARS-CoV-2 TCR set was obtained from MIRA and was filtered for enrichment in COVID-19-positive ImmuneCODE repertoires, whereby public or cross-reactive TCRs were removed. Drawing on the MIRA antigens, annotated TCRs were analysed further at the level of specific ORF or position within ORF. Breadth was defined as annotated unique rearrangements over total unique productive rearrangements; depth was the summed frequency of those rearrangements. Two-sided Wilcoxon rank-sum tests were applied when comparing TCR breadth between groups. TCRdb holds this immuneACCESS table with in-frame rearrangements only. Some clones are missing; in checked studies, unresolved V genes explain under half, and the rest has no known cause. D and trimming were read from the DNA, whereas the V and J calls and clone size are those reported in that table. The sample yields about 400,000 clones; about nine tenths were counted once. The ten largest clones capture 1.5% to 2% of the sample.

This specimen's treatment or condition label, per the study, means: some 20 received Ad26.COV2.S at low or high dose, single or two shots; roughly five received placebo; per-sample allocation not given. For vaccine and placebo recipients, repertoires were sequenced using samples collected on day 63 after the first injection. Between 29 July and 7 August 2020, Cohort 1b enrolled approximately 26 adults aged 18-55 years at one site in Boston, USA. As a vaccine, Ad26.COV2.S was a replication-incompetent adenovirus type 26 vector that expressed a prefusion-stabilized SARS-CoV-2 spike protein derived from the original Wuhan strain.

The input for sequencing was peripheral blood, taken in a trial of Ad26.COV2.S vaccine versus placebo. The sequence was obtained from a person aged 18-65 years who received the Ad26.COV2.S COVID-19 vaccine or a placebo. The sequence links TRBV5-1 to TRBJ2-7; 11 middle bases align to TRBD2. The DNA is TGCGCCAGCAGCTTCTTAGCGGGGGGGACCTACGAGCAGTACTTC. Its protein reads: CASSFLAGGTYEQYF.